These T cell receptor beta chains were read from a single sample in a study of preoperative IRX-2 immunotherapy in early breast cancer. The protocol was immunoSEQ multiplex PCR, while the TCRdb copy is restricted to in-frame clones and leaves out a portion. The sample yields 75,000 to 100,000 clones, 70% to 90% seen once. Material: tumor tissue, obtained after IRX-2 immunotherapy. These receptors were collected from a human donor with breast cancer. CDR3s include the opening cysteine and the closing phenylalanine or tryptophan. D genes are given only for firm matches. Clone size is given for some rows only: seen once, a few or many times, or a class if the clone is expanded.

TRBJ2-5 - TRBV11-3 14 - TGTGCCAGCAGCTCTCCCTCGGGGGACGGGACCCAGTACTTC CASSSPSGDGTQYF
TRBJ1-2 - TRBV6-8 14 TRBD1 TGTGCCAGCACCAAAACCGGGACAGGGGATGGCTACACCTTC CASTKTGTGDGYTF
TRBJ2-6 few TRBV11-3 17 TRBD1 TGTGCCAGCAGCCAACAGGGGAAAGGGACTGGGGCCAACGTCCTGACTTTC CASSQQGKGTGANVLTF
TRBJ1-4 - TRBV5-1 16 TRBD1 TGCGCCAGCAGCTGGAGTCCGGGACAGGATAATGAAAAACTGTTTTTT CASSWSPGQDNEKLFF
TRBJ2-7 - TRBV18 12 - TGTGCCAGCTCAGACGGTACCTACGAGCAGTACTTC CASSDGTYEQYF
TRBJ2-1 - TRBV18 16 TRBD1 TGTGCCAGCTCACCACCGGGACAGAGAGGGCACAATGAGCAGTTCTTC CASSPPGQRGHNEQFF
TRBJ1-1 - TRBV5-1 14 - TGCGCCAGCAGCTTGGCAGGCGGGAACACTGAAGCTTTCTTT CASSLAGGNTEAFF
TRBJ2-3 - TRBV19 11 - TGTGCCAGTAGTTCCATTGATACGCAGTATTTT CASSSIDTQYF
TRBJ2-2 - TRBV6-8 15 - TGTGCCAGCACTCTAACAGGGTTTTTCACCGGGGAGCTGTTTTTT CASTLTGFFTGELFF
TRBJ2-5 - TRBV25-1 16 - TGTGCCAGCAGTGAATCGGGCCCAGAGGCGATCCAGACCCAGTACTTC CASSESGPEAIQTQYF
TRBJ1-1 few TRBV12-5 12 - TGTGCTAGTGGTTTGGAATACTCTGAAGCTTTCTTT CASGLEYSEAFF
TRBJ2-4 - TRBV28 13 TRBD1 TGTGCCAGCAGGGGACAGGACCGAAACATTCAGTACTTC CASRGQDRNIQYF
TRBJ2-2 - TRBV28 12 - TGTGCCAGCAGTTCCCAGCCCAGGGAGCTGTTTTTT CASSSQPRELFF
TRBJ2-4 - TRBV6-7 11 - TGTGCCATCCTCATGGTGGACATTCAGTACTTC CAILMVDIQYF
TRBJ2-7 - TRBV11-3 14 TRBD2 TGTGCCAGCTCCATAGCGGGGCGAATCTACGAGCAGTACTTC CASSIAGRIYEQYF
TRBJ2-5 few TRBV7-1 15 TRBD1 TGTGCCAGCAACACCGGGACAGGGGGCTTTGAGACCCAGTACTTC CASNTGTGGFETQYF
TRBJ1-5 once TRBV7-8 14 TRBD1 TGTGCCAGCAGCAGGACAGGGGGCGAGGTGCCCCAGCATTTT CASSRTGGEVPQHF
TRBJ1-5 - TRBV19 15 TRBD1 TGTGCCAGTAGTATGACAGGGGGTAGCAATCAGCCCCAGCATTTT CASSMTGGSNQPQHF
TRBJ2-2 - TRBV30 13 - TGTGCCTGGAGTGTACAGAACTCCGGGGAGCTGTTTTTT CAWSVQNSGELFF
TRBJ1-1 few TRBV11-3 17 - TGTGCCAGCAGCCCTTTGGGGGGTCCTGTAATGAACACTGAAGCTTTCTTT CASSPLGGPVMNTEAFF
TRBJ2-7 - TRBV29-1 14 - TGCAGCGTTGAGGAGGGGGGGGCTTCCTACGAGCAGTACTTC CSVEEGGASYEQYF
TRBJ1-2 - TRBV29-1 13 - TGCAGCGTACTCGTCCCTCCGAACTATGGCTACACCTTC CSVLVPPNYGYTF
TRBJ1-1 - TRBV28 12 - TGTGCCAGCAGTTTAGGGTTCCAGAAGGCTTTCTTT CASSLGFQKAFF
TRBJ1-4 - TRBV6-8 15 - TGTGCCAGCAGACATTCGACGGGGGGCTTTGAAAAACTGTTTTTT CASRHSTGGFEKLFF
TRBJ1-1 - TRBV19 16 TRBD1 TGTGCCAGTAGTATCTCCTTCGGACAGGCGACTTCAGAAGCTTTCTTT CASSISFGQATSEAFF
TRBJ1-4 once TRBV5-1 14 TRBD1 TGCGCCAGCAGCTTTGGACAGGATAATGAAAAACTGTTTTTT CASSFGQDNEKLFF
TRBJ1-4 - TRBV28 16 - TGTGCCAGCAGTTTATTAGGGGGGGCAACTAATGAAAAACTGTTTTTT CASSLLGGATNEKLFF
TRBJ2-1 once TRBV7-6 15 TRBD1 TGTGCCAGCAGCTTGGGACAGGGGGCGGCCAATGAGCAGTTCTTC CASSLGQGAANEQFF
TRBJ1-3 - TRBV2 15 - TGTGCCAGCAGCTATACCCAGCACTCTGGAAACACCATATATTTT CASSYTQHSGNTIYF
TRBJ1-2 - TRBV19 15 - TGTGCCAGTAGTATAAGCGACTCTCACTTGATAGCCTACACCTTC CASSISDSHLIAYTF
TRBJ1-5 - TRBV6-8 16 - TGTGCCAGCAGGCTGACCGTAACAGGGTACGACCAGCCCCAGCATTTT CASRLTVTGYDQPQHF
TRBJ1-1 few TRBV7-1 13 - TGTGCCAGCAGCTTTGCAGTGAACACTGAAGCTTTCTTT CASSFAVNTEAFF
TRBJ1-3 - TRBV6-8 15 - TGTGCCAGCAAGCTACAGGGTCCTTCTGGAAACACCATATATTTT CASKLQGPSGNTIYF
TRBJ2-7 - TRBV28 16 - TGTGCCAGCAGTTTAAGTCCTCGTCAGGGGTCCTACGAGCAGTACTTC CASSLSPRQGSYEQYF
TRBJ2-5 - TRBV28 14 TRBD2 TGTGCCAGCAGTTGGCGGGAGTACCAAGAGACCCAGTACTTC CASSWREYQETQYF
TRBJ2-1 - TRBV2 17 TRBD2 TGTGCCAGCAGTGATGGTAGCGGGGGCAGCTCCTACAATGAGCAGTTCTTC CASSDGSGGSSYNEQFF
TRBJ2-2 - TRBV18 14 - TGTGCCAGCTCACCGGGACCGAACACCGGGGAGCTGTTTTTT CASSPGPNTGELFF
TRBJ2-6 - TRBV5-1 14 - TGCGCCAGCAAATACGACTCTGGGGCCAACGTCCTGACTTTC CASKYDSGANVLTF
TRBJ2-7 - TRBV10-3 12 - TGTGCCATCAGTGAGTCGCAGGGCGAGCAGTACTTC CAISESQGEQYF
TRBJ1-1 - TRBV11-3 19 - TGTGCCAGCAGCTTAGATGCGGCCAAGCAAGGGAAAATGAACACTGAAGCTTTCTTT CASSLDAAKQGKMNTEAFF
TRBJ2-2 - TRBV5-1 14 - TGCGCCAGCAGCTTGGTTGGCGGATCCGGGGAGCTGTTTTTT CASSLVGGSGELFF
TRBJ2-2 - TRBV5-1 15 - TGCGCCAGCAGCTTCCGGGACATGAACACCGGGGAGCTGTTTTTT CASSFRDMNTGELFF
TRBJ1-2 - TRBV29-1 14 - TGCAGCGTTGAAGAGGGTCAGGGCGAAGGAGGCTACACCTTC CSVEEGQGEGGYTF
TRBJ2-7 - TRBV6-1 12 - TGTGCCATCAGTGAAGTCGGGGACGAGCAGTACTTC CAISEVGDEQYF
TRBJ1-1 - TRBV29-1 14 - TGCAGCGTTGAAGGGGCGTCCAGGGCCACTGAAGCTTTCTTT CSVEGASRATEAFF